This is a list of T cell receptor beta chains from one sample in a study of T cells in Graves' hyperthyroidism and ophthalmopathy. TCRdb recomputed calls from the multiplex PCR reads with MiXCR, one row per CDR3 protein. The sample holds roughly 500,000 distinct CDR3 sequences; 24% are singletons and the top ten take about 11%. Sequencing input: blood. These receptors all stem from a woman aged 30 to 39 with Graves' ophthalmopathy. The CDR3 runs from the conserved cysteine through the conserved F or W. The D gene is left open where the match is weak. Clone size is not always given. Where it is, it says once, few, many or a class for expanded clones.

>TRBJ2-5|.|TRBV12-3/TRBV12-4|many
CASSLFRAETQYF
TGTGCCAGCAGTCTATTCAGGGCTGAGACCCAGTACTTC
>TRBJ2-7|.|TRBV3-1|.
CASSQELSLAYEQYF
TGTGCCAGCAGCCAAGAACTTAGCCTCGCCTACGAGCAGTACTTC
>TRBJ1-5|.|TRBV6-2/TRBV6-3|many
CASSRITGNQPQHF
TGTGCCAGCAGTCGAATCACCGGCAATCAGCCCCAGCATTTT
>TRBJ2-5|.|TRBV6-1|many
CASDSLETQYF
TGTGCCAGCGACTCACTAGAGACCCAGTACTTC
>TRBJ1-1|.|TRBV10-3|few
CAISPTGEMNTEAFF
TGTGCCATCAGTCCGACAGGCGAAATGAACACTGAAGCTTTCTTT
>TRBJ2-7|.|TRBV6-5|many
CASSYTYRASYEQYF
TGTGCCAGCAGTTACACCTACAGAGCCTCCTACGAGCAGTACTTC
>TRBJ1-5|TRBD1|TRBV5-1|.
CASSYGTGENQPQHF
TGCGCCAGCAGCTATGGGACAGGGGAGAACCAGCCCCAGCATTTT
>TRBJ1-1|.|TRBV6-5|many
CASSYSNSGVTEAFF
TGTGCCAGCAGTTACTCGAATTCAGGGGTTACTGAAGCTTTCTTT
>TRBJ2-7|TRBD1|TRBV2|.
CASSPGQRNYEQYF
TGTGCCAGCAGTCCGGGACAGAGGAACTACGAGCAGTACTTC
>TRBJ2-7|.|TRBV28|many
CASSFGGGEDYEQYF
TGTGCCAGCAGTTTTGGAGGGGGAGAGGACTACGAGCAGTACTTC
>TRBJ1-2|.|TRBV27|many
CASSWDFSNGFYGYTF
TGTGCCAGCAGCTGGGATTTTAGTAATGGGTTCTATGGCTACACCTTC
>TRBJ1-2|.|TRBV6-1|many
CASSGQDGNYGYTF
TGTGCCAGCAGTGGACAGGACGGGAACTATGGCTACACCTTC
>TRBJ1-1|.|TRBV19|many
CASSIETTSHTEAFF
TGTGCCAGTAGTATAGAGACCACCTCTCACACTGAAGCTTTCTTT
>TRBJ2-7|.|TRBV28|.
CASLSGGRASYEQYF
TGTGCCAGCCTCTCGGGGGGCAGGGCGTCCTACGAGCAGTACTTC
>TRBJ2-7|.|TRBV3-1|.
CASSQDRRALYEQYF
TGTGCCAGCAGCCAAGATCGAAGGGCGCTCTACGAGCAGTACTTC
>TRBJ1-5|TRBD1|TRBV20-1|many
CSARRTGAQPQHF
TGCAGTGCTAGACGGACAGGGGCACAGCCCCAGCATTTT
>TRBJ2-7|.|TRBV9|.
CASSVGKGPGPYEQYF
TGTGCCAGCAGCGTAGGTAAGGGCCCCGGGCCCTACGAGCAGTACTTC
>TRBJ2-5|TRBD2|TRBV7-2|many
CASSLGAGEAETQYF
TGTGCCAGCAGCTTAGGAGCGGGGGAGGCTGAGACCCAGTACTTC
>TRBJ2-7|.|TRBV6-2/TRBV6-3|many
CASSPGWSYEQYF
TGTGCCAGCAGTCCAGGGTGGTCCTACGAGCAGTACTTC
>TRBJ2-7|TRBD2|TRBV15|many
CATSRRREGSYEQYF
TGTGCCACCAGCAGGCGCAGGGAGGGATCCTACGAGCAGTACTTC